This is a list of T cell receptor beta chains from one sample in a study of cytomegalovirus exposure and HLA in healthy donors. The repertoire was sequenced with immunoSEQ multiplex PCR; TCRdb's copy has only in-frame clones and lacks some. This repertoire shows about 120,000 clones, about nine tenths found once; its top ten account for about 4.1%. Sequences were obtained from PBMCs. Every receptor here comes from a man between 18 and 35 years old in good health and CMV-seropositive. Both conserved end residues are part of each CDR3. D genes are given only for firm matches. Expanded clones get a size class; other rows say once, few or many, or leave the size out.

D gene: TRBD1
V gene: TRBV6-6
clone size: once
J gene: TRBJ1-5
CDR3 protein: CASRRTGGAGQPQHF
CDR3 DNA: TGTGCCAGCAGACGGACAGGGGGCGCGGGGCAGCCCCAGCATTTT

D gene: -
V gene: TRBV6-5
clone size: once
J gene: TRBJ1-5
CDR3 protein: CASREQGNQPQHF
CDR3 DNA: TGTGCCAGCAGAGAACAAGGCAATCAGCCCCAGCATTTT

D gene: TRBD1
V gene: TRBV7-8
clone size: few
J gene: TRBJ2-2
CDR3 protein: CASSFHRGQDANTGELFF
CDR3 DNA: TGTGCCAGCAGCTTCCACAGGGGACAAGACGCGAACACCGGGGAGCTGTTTTTT

D gene: -
V gene: TRBV7-2
clone size: -
J gene: TRBJ1-1
CDR3 protein: CASSWRGYEAFF
CDR3 DNA: TGTGCCAGCAGTTGGAGGGGATATGAAGCTTTCTTT

D gene: -
V gene: TRBV19
clone size: -
J gene: TRBJ2-6
CDR3 protein: CASSIQLSGANVLTF
CDR3 DNA: TGTGCCAGTAGTATTCAACTCTCTGGGGCCAACGTCCTGACTTTC

D gene: TRBD1
V gene: TRBV6-1
clone size: few
J gene: TRBJ1-2
CDR3 protein: CASQILQGYGYTF
CDR3 DNA: TGTGCCAGTCAAATCCTACAGGGGTATGGCTACACCTTC

D gene: TRBD1
V gene: TRBV19
clone size: -
J gene: TRBJ2-7
CDR3 protein: CASTLTGDSYEQYF
CDR3 DNA: TGTGCCAGTACCCTAACAGGGGATTCCTACGAGCAGTACTTC

D gene: TRBD2
V gene: TRBV4-1
clone size: -
J gene: TRBJ2-3
CDR3 protein: CASRPTSGGDTQYF
CDR3 DNA: TGCGCCAGCAGGCCGACTAGCGGGGGAGATACGCAGTATTTT

D gene: TRBD2
V gene: TRBV11-3
clone size: -
J gene: TRBJ2-1
CDR3 protein: CASSPGLAGGRGEQFF
CDR3 DNA: TGTGCCAGCAGCCCCGGACTAGCGGGGGGGCGTGGTGAGCAGTTCTTC

D gene: -
V gene: TRBV5-6
clone size: -
J gene: TRBJ1-1
CDR3 protein: CASSPAGREGRNTEAFF
CDR3 DNA: TGTGCCAGCAGCCCGGCGGGCAGGGAGGGGAGGAACACTGAAGCTTTCTTT

D gene: TRBD2
V gene: TRBV27
clone size: -
J gene: TRBJ2-2
CDR3 protein: CASSSPRERGGGTGELFF
CDR3 DNA: TGTGCCAGCAGTTCCCCCCGGGAGCGGGGGGGCGGCACCGGGGAGCTGTTTTTT

D gene: TRBD1
V gene: TRBV27
clone size: once
J gene: TRBJ1-6
CDR3 protein: CASSLTRQGSRSPLHF
CDR3 DNA: TGTGCCAGCAGTTTAACGCGACAGGGGTCTAGATCACCCCTCCACTTT

D gene: TRBD1
V gene: TRBV7-9
clone size: few
J gene: TRBJ1-2
CDR3 protein: CASSPGGSPYGYTF
CDR3 DNA: TGTGCCAGCAGCCCAGGGGGCAGCCCATATGGCTACACCTTC

D gene: -
V gene: TRBV5-6
clone size: -
J gene: TRBJ2-7
CDR3 protein: CASSLGQGGTYEQYF
CDR3 DNA: TGTGCCAGCAGCTTAGGGCAGGGAGGAACCTACGAGCAGTACTTC

D gene: TRBD1
V gene: TRBV19
clone size: -
J gene: TRBJ1-5
CDR3 protein: CASSISGTAYSNQPQHF
CDR3 DNA: TGTGCCAGTAGTATATCCGGGACAGCATATAGCAATCAGCCCCAGCATTTT

D gene: -
V gene: TRBV6-1
clone size: -
J gene: TRBJ1-5
CDR3 protein: CASSSGALGQPQHF
CDR3 DNA: TGTGCCAGCAGTTCAGGGGCTTTAGGTCAGCCCCAGCATTTT

D gene: -
V gene: TRBV4-3
clone size: -
J gene: TRBJ2-2
CDR3 protein: CASSQDFSTGELFF
CDR3 DNA: TGCGCCAGCAGCCAAGACTTCTCCACCGGGGAGCTGTTTTTT

D gene: -
V gene: TRBV15
clone size: -
J gene: TRBJ2-7
CDR3 protein: CATSRQAGMNEQYF
CDR3 DNA: TGTGCCACCAGCAGACAGGCCGGAATGAACGAGCAGTACTTC

D gene: -
V gene: TRBV14
clone size: -
J gene: TRBJ1-6
CDR3 protein: CASSQEGRGSPLHF
CDR3 DNA: TGTGCCAGCAGCCAAGAAGGACGGGGATCACCCCTCCACTTT

D gene: TRBD1
V gene: TRBV2
clone size: -
J gene: TRBJ1-2
CDR3 protein: CASSEALLGQGARGYTF
CDR3 DNA: TGTGCCAGCAGTGAAGCGCTTCTAGGACAGGGAGCGAGAGGCTACACCTTC

D gene: -
V gene: TRBV10-2
clone size: -
J gene: TRBJ1-5
CDR3 protein: CASRIGPTSNQPQHF
CDR3 DNA: TGCGCCAGCAGGATTGGGCCTACTAGCAATCAGCCCCAGCATTTT

D gene: -
V gene: TRBV27
clone size: -
J gene: TRBJ2-7
CDR3 protein: CASSLRGRSREQYF
CDR3 DNA: TGTGCCAGCAGTTTACGCGGGCGGTCAAGGGAGCAGTACTTC

D gene: -
V gene: TRBV18
clone size: -
J gene: TRBJ2-1
CDR3 protein: CASSPPSQVGSNEQFF
CDR3 DNA: TGTGCCAGCTCACCACCGTCCCAGGTGGGGAGCAATGAGCAGTTCTTC

D gene: -
V gene: TRBV11-2
clone size: -
J gene: TRBJ1-6
CDR3 protein: CAGPLQGPYNSPLHF
CDR3 DNA: TGTGCCGGACCGCTTCAGGGCCCCTATAATTCACCCCTCCACTTT

D gene: TRBD1
V gene: TRBV20-1
clone size: -
J gene: TRBJ2-1
CDR3 protein: CSGRTGREQFF
CDR3 DNA: TGCAGTGGCCGGACAGGACGTGAGCAGTTCTTC

D gene: -
V gene: TRBV4-2
clone size: -
J gene: TRBJ1-2
CDR3 protein: CASSQEGDRGNYGYTF
CDR3 DNA: TGTGCCAGCAGCCAAGAAGGAGACAGAGGTAACTATGGCTACACCTTC

D gene: TRBD1
V gene: TRBV7-9
clone size: -
J gene: TRBJ1-1
CDR3 protein: CASTLWEGTGNTEAFF
CDR3 DNA: TGTGCCAGCACCCTATGGGAAGGGACAGGGAACACTGAAGCTTTCTTT

D gene: TRBD2
V gene: TRBV6-1
clone size: -
J gene: TRBJ2-7
CDR3 protein: CASSGTSGGPPIYEQYF
CDR3 DNA: TGTGCCAGCAGTGGTACTAGCGGGGGGCCACCCATTTACGAGCAGTACTTC

D gene: -
V gene: TRBV27
clone size: -
J gene: TRBJ1-1
CDR3 protein: CASSLLAGYMNTEAFF
CDR3 DNA: TGTGCCAGCAGTTTGTTGGCGGGGTACATGAACACTGAAGCTTTCTTT

D gene: -
V gene: TRBV5-1
clone size: -
J gene: TRBJ1-5
CDR3 protein: CASSPGALDQPQHF
CDR3 DNA: TGCGCCAGCAGCCCAGGGGCGTTGGATCAGCCCCAGCATTTT

D gene: -
V gene: TRBV2
clone size: -
J gene: TRBJ1-2
CDR3 protein: CASPMRAAINYGYTF
CDR3 DNA: TGTGCCAGCCCCATGAGGGCGGCGATCAACTATGGCTACACCTTC

D gene: -
V gene: TRBV9
clone size: few
J gene: TRBJ1-6
CDR3 protein: CASSEANSPLHF
CDR3 DNA: TGTGCCAGCAGTGAGGCCAATTCACCCCTCCACTTT

D gene: -
V gene: TRBV25-1
clone size: -
J gene: TRBJ2-1
CDR3 protein: CASSYPGSTGIRNEQFF
CDR3 DNA: TGTGCCAGCAGTTATCCGGGTAGTACAGGGATCCGCAATGAGCAGTTCTTC

D gene: -
V gene: TRBV28
clone size: once
J gene: TRBJ1-1
CDR3 protein: CASSFRYVTEAFF
CDR3 DNA: TGTGCCAGCAGTTTCCGGTACGTCACTGAAGCTTTCTTT

D gene: TRBD2
V gene: TRBV18
clone size: -
J gene: TRBJ2-3
CDR3 protein: CASSVAGGDTQYF
CDR3 DNA: TGTGCCAGCTCAGTAGCGGGGGGCGATACGCAGTATTTT

D gene: -
V gene: TRBV7-9
clone size: once
J gene: TRBJ2-3
CDR3 protein: CASSLSTDTQYF
CDR3 DNA: TGTGCCAGCAGCCTAAGCACAGATACGCAGTATTTT

D gene: TRBD1
V gene: TRBV4-1
clone size: -
J gene: TRBJ1-4
CDR3 protein: CASSQGSGGADGKLFF
CDR3 DNA: TGCGCCAGCAGTCAAGGGTCAGGGGGCGCCGATGGAAAACTGTTTTTT

D gene: -
V gene: TRBV5-4
clone size: -
J gene: TRBJ1-1
CDR3 protein: CASSLQALVSTEAFF
CDR3 DNA: TGTGCCAGCAGCTTACAGGCCCTGGTGAGCACTGAAGCTTTCTTT

D gene: TRBD1
V gene: TRBV6-1
clone size: -
J gene: TRBJ1-5
CDR3 protein: CASRGQGVLNQPQHF
CDR3 DNA: TGTGCCAGCAGGGGACAGGGGGTTCTCAATCAGCCCCAGCATTTT

D gene: TRBD1
V gene: TRBV19
clone size: -
J gene: TRBJ1-1
CDR3 protein: CASHNRTGNTEAFF
CDR3 DNA: TGTGCCAGTCATAACCGGACAGGGAACACTGAAGCTTTCTTT

D gene: -
V gene: TRBV5-1
clone size: -
J gene: TRBJ2-1
CDR3 protein: CASSLSPSSYNEQFF
CDR3 DNA: TGCGCCAGCAGCTTGAGCCCTAGCTCCTACAATGAGCAGTTCTTC

D gene: TRBD1
V gene: TRBV6-5
clone size: few
J gene: TRBJ2-2
CDR3 protein: CASRTGGRGELFF
CDR3 DNA: TGTGCCTCCCGGACAGGGGGCCGGGGGGAGCTGTTTTTT

D gene: -
V gene: TRBV29-1
clone size: -
J gene: TRBJ1-1
CDR3 protein: CSVGAGETEAFF
CDR3 DNA: TGCAGCGTTGGGGCGGGTGAAACTGAAGCTTTCTTT

D gene: -
V gene: TRBV5-6
clone size: -
J gene: TRBJ2-5
CDR3 protein: CASSSMQGPQETQYF
CDR3 DNA: TGTGCCAGCAGCTCGATGCAGGGGCCCCAAGAGACCCAGTACTTC

D gene: -
V gene: TRBV7-9
clone size: -
J gene: TRBJ2-3
CDR3 protein: CASNIMASEQYF
CDR3 DNA: TGTGCCAGCAACATTATGGCTAGCGAGCAGTATTTT

D gene: TRBD1
V gene: TRBV5-4
clone size: -
J gene: TRBJ1-2
CDR3 protein: CASSLGQTSNYGYTF
CDR3 DNA: TGTGCCAGCAGCCTGGGACAGACGAGCAACTATGGCTACACCTTC

D gene: -
V gene: TRBV4-1
clone size: -
J gene: TRBJ2-3
CDR3 protein: CASSQASRGVDTQYF
CDR3 DNA: TGCGCCAGCAGCCAAGCTTCCAGGGGAGTAGATACGCAGTATTTT

D gene: -
V gene: TRBV11-2
clone size: -
J gene: TRBJ2-3
CDR3 protein: CASSLEPGPDTQYF
CDR3 DNA: TGTGCCAGCAGCTTAGAGCCAGGGCCAGATACGCAGTATTTT

D gene: TRBD2
V gene: TRBV13
clone size: few
J gene: TRBJ2-5
CDR3 protein: CASSSKTASRGETQYF
CDR3 DNA: TGTGCCAGCAGCTCTAAGACAGCTTCGCGGGGGGAGACCCAGTACTTC

D gene: TRBD1
V gene: TRBV2
clone size: -
J gene: TRBJ2-2
CDR3 protein: CASIRDRGGSGELFF
CDR3 DNA: TGTGCCAGCATTAGAGACAGGGGAGGTTCCGGGGAGCTGTTTTTT

D gene: -
V gene: TRBV21-1
clone size: -
J gene: TRBJ1-6
CDR3 protein: CASSTRSLFLSYNSPLHF
CDR3 DNA: TGTGCCAGCAGTACCCGATCCCTATTCCTATCCTATAATTCACCCCTCCACTTT

D gene: -
V gene: TRBV5-1
clone size: -
J gene: TRBJ2-5
CDR3 protein: CASSLGAGYKETQYF
CDR3 DNA: TGCGCCAGCAGCTTGGGAGCAGGGTATAAGGAGACCCAGTACTTC

D gene: -
V gene: TRBV4-2
clone size: few
J gene: TRBJ2-4
CDR3 protein: CASSQDGGLRNIQYF
CDR3 DNA: TGTGCCAGCAGCCAAGATGGCGGATTACGGAACATTCAGTACTTC

D gene: TRBD1
V gene: TRBV7-8
clone size: -
J gene: TRBJ1-5
CDR3 protein: CASSLALTGWQPQHF
CDR3 DNA: TGTGCCAGCAGCTTAGCGTTGACAGGGTGGCAGCCCCAGCATTTT

D gene: TRBD2
V gene: TRBV5-1
clone size: -
J gene: TRBJ2-1
CDR3 protein: CASSLQLAGGDEQFF
CDR3 DNA: TGCGCCAGCAGCCTCCAACTAGCGGGGGGGGATGAGCAGTTCTTC

D gene: -
V gene: TRBV4-2
clone size: -
J gene: TRBJ2-3
CDR3 protein: CASSRETSGTDTQYF
CDR3 DNA: TGTGCCAGCAGCCGAGAGACTAGTGGCACAGATACGCAGTATTTT

D gene: -
V gene: TRBV11-2
clone size: -
J gene: TRBJ2-7
CDR3 protein: CASSSTVAGSYEQYF
CDR3 DNA: TGTGCCAGCAGCTCCACCGTGGCAGGTTCCTACGAGCAGTACTTC

D gene: -
V gene: TRBV5-1
clone size: once
J gene: TRBJ2-3
CDR3 protein: CASSLQTDTQYF
CDR3 DNA: TGCGCCAGCAGCTTGCAAACAGATACGCAGTATTTT

D gene: -
V gene: TRBV2
clone size: -
J gene: TRBJ1-2
CDR3 protein: CASSEETGGHYGYTF
CDR3 DNA: TGTGCCAGCAGTGAAGAGACAGGCGGACACTATGGCTACACCTTC

D gene: -
V gene: TRBV6-6
clone size: -
J gene: TRBJ2-7
CDR3 protein: CASSYGLQGPYEQYF
CDR3 DNA: TGTGCCAGCAGTTACGGCCTACAGGGCCCCTACGAGCAGTACTTC